The 30 T cell receptor beta chains below were found in one sample sequenced in a study of cytomegalovirus exposure and HLA in healthy donors. 13 Jbeta primers and 60 Vbeta primers were used for the PCR. Clones were read by immunoSEQ multiplex PCR, and TCRdb kept only the in-frame ones, dropping some. The data contain over 150,000 clones, roughly 77% of them singletons. The specimen sequenced was PBMCs. Receptor source: a middle-aged woman in good health and CMV-seropositive.

V usage is TRBV11-2 and J usage is TRBJ1-2, with D possibly TRBD1 on 6 matching bases. V lost 3 bases and J lost 8, with 10 bases in between. From germline, CDR1 is SGHAT and CDR2 FQNNGV. CDR3 length equals 12 residues. The CDR3 spells CASSFTGYGYTF. The CDR3, as DNA: TGTGCCAGCAGCTTCACAGGGTACGGCTACACCTTC. Full variable domain (missing parts from reference TRBV11-2 and TRBJ1-2): EAGVAQSPRYKIIEKRQSVAFWCNPISGHATLYWYQQILGQGPKLLIQFQNNGVVDDSQLPKDRFSAERLKGVDSTLKIQPAKLEDSAVYLCASSFTGYGYTFGSGTRLTVV.

The gene calls are TRBV7-2 and TRBJ1-2; D not certain. Germline V lookup: CDR1 SGHTA, CDR2 FQGNSA. The CDR3 is made up of 13 amino acids. Trimming removed 5 bases at V and 8 bases at J, with 15 bases between. CDR3: CASSPQNFLGYTF. The CDR3 nucleotides are TGTGCCAGCAGCCCACAGAATTTTCTCGGCTACACCTTC. Full variable domain (outside the CDR3, taken from reference TRBV7-2 and TRBJ1-2): GAGVSQSPSNKVTEKGKDVELRCDPISGHTALYWYRQSLGQGLEFLIYFQGNSAPDKSGLPSDRFSAERTGGSVSTLTIQRTQQEDSAVYLCASSPQNFLGYTFGSGTRLTVV.

This clone was picked up one time. The chain recombines TRBV6-1 with TRBJ2-2; 7 bases agree with TRBD1. The germline CDR1 and CDR2 sequences are MNHNS and SASEGT. V gave up 7 bases and J gave up 0 bases; unmatched junction bases: 2. The CDR3 has 14 amino acids. DNA of the CDR3: TGTGCCAGCATACAGGGGACGAACACCGGGGAGCTGTTTTTT. Encoded protein: CASIQGTNTGELFF.

The chain combines TRBV4-2 with TRBJ1-4, with D unclear. This CDR3 spans 16 amino acids. V lost 0 bases to trimming and J lost 4 bases, with 12 bases between them. CDR1 and CDR2 from the germline V gene are LGHNA and YNFKEQ. The CDR3, as DNA: TGTGCCAGCAGCCAAGACCCCGGGTTGGGTAATGAAAAACTGTTTTTT. Translation: CASSQDPGLGNEKLFF.

V gene TRBV28 combines with J gene TRBJ1-2; no definite D call. CDR1 MDHEN and CDR2 SYDVKM come from the germline V gene. The germline V and J ends were trimmed by 3 bases and 6 bases, with 8 bases remaining between them. The CDR3 sequence is 12 residues long. The CDR3 coding sequence is TGTGCCAGCAGTTTCGGGATGAATGGCTACACCTTC. It is translated as CASSFGMNGYTF.

V gene TRBV5-4 combines with J gene TRBJ2-3; D call uncertain. Germline V CDR1 and CDR2: SGHNT, YYREEE (reference sequence). The CDR3 is 14 residues long. Trimming stripped 2 bases from V and 0 bases from J, with 7 bases between. The CDR3 spells CASSLTVSTDTQYF. In nucleotides, the CDR3 is TGTGCCAGCAGCTTAACGGTCAGCACAGATACGCAGTATTTT.

The table lists this clone with a few counts. This sequence joins TRBV5-4 and TRBJ1-4; the match to TRBD1 covers 10 bases. V lost 4 bases to trimming and J lost 7 bases; unmatched junction nucleotides: 4. This CDR3 spans 14 amino acids. Germline CDR1 reads SGHNT; CDR2 reads YYREEE (reference sequence). CDR3 in DNA: TGTGCCAGCAGCAGACAGGGGGCGGCTGAAAAACTGTTTTTT. It is translated as CASSRQGAAEKLFF.

The gene calls are TRBV27 and TRBJ2-1, with 11 bases aligning to TRBD1. Germline CDR1 is MNHEY and CDR2 is SMNVEV (reference sequence). This CDR3 contains 16 residues. V trimming: 1 base; J trimming: 6 bases; junction bases outside the gene matches: 5. This chain's CDR3 is CASSLYGTGGTNEQFF. Here the CDR3 DNA reads TGTGCCAGCAGTTTATACGGGACAGGGGGTACCAATGAGCAGTTCTTC.

V and J are TRBV4-3 and TRBJ2-7, with D maybe TRBD1 (6 bases). CDR1 and CDR2 (germline): LGHNA, YSLEER. V shed 0 bases and J shed 4 bases, with 7 bases lying between them. This CDR3 region has 13 residues. The chain's CDR3 is CASSQDRGYEQYF. The CDR3, as DNA: TGCGCCAGCAGCCAAGACAGGGGATACGAGCAGTACTTC.

For this clone: One end of the junction is discordant with germline, which a read error may explain. Different DNA sequences within this sample yield the same CDR3. The chain has TRBV7-2 and TRBJ2-7; TRBD1 matches 9 bases. The CDR3 is made up of 14 amino acids. Germline V gives CDR1 SGHTA, CDR2 FQGNSA. CDR3 nucleotide sequence: TGCGCCAGCAGCTTAGACAGGGGGATCGACGAGCAGTACTTC. It specifies CASSLDRGIDEQYF.

Here the CDR3 reads CASSSPGLAGVLYF. The CDR3, as DNA: TGTGCCAGCAGCTCCCCGGGACTAGCGGGAGTACTGTATTTT. J is TRBJ2-3 and V is TRBV11-2, with 14 bases identical to TRBD2. V shed 4 bases and J 14 bases; nucleotides not matched to a gene: 8. The CDR3 consists of 14 residues. The germline V gene encodes CDR1 SGHAT and CDR2 FQNNGV.

This clone was observed once. The V gene is TRBV15, the J gene TRBJ1-2, with D possibly TRBD1 on 6 matching bases. The CDR3 runs 15 residues. The germline CDR1 and CDR2 sequences are LNHNV and YYDKDF (reference sequence). Trimming left V 5 bases short and J 1 base short, with 14 bases between. The CDR3 bases are TGTGCCACCAGCGGGGGGGCAAGTCTTAACTATGGCTACACCTTC. It specifies CATSGGASLNYGYTF. The entire variable domain, with the rest obtained from reference TRBV15 and TRBJ1-2, is as follows: DAMVIQNPRYQVTQFGKPVTLSCSQTLNHNVMYWYQQKSSQAPKLLFHYYDKDFNNEADTPDNFQSRRPNTSFCFLDIRSPGLGDTAMYLCATSGGASLNYGYTFGSGTRLTVV.

CDR3 amino acids: CASSSRDRAAEQYF. In DNA, the CDR3 is TGCGCCAGCAGTTCACGGGACAGGGCAGCCGAGCAGTACTTC. This chain joins TRBV10-1 and TRBJ2-7, with TRBD1 matching over 9 bases. The CDR3 extends over 14 amino acids. Trimming removed 5 bases from V and 6 bases from J; junction bases left unmatched: 8. Germline V gene sequence: CDR1 WNHNN, CDR2 SYGVQD (reference sequence).

The chain recombines TRBV7-2 with TRBJ2-3, with 9 bases lining up with TRBD2. After removal of 8 bases from V and 1 base from J, the junction contained 4 bases not matched to a gene. Germline loops: CDR1 SGHTA, CDR2 FQGNSA. The CDR3 extends over 14 amino acids. CDR3 coding DNA: TGTGCCAGCGGACCTAGCGGGGGCACAGATACGCAGTATTTT. Amino acid sequence: CASGPSGGTDTQYF.

This chain connects TRBV19 to TRBJ1-1; 8 bases are a match to TRBD1. The V and J ends lost 5 bases and 4 bases, in that order; junction bases with no gene match: 9. Germline assignment: CDR1 LNHDA and CDR2 SQIVND (reference sequence). The CDR3 covers 15 residues. CDR3 in amino acids: CASSPRGLGSTEAFF. In DNA, the CDR3 is TGTGCCAGTAGTCCCAGGGGGCTTGGGAGCACTGAAGCTTTCTTT.

This clone showed up just a few times. The chain combines TRBV7-9 with TRBJ1-1; D remains unclear. Germline CDR1 and CDR2: SEHNR and FQNEAQ (reference sequence). CDR3 length: 12 amino acids. Trimming took 7 bases from V and 5 from J, leaving 11 bases between them. The CDR3 region is CASTPLVTEAFF. As DNA, the CDR3 is TGTGCCAGCACCCCCTTAGTGACTGAAGCTTTCTTT.

This chain connects TRBV28 to TRBJ1-4; TRBD1 might be the D (6 bases). The CDR3 runs to 17 residues. Germline CDR1 and CDR2: MDHEN and SYDVKM. Trimming left V 4 bases short and J 8 bases short, with 23 bases between. CDR3: CASSSPAVRGAWEKLFF. The CDR3 region has the DNA TGTGCCAGCAGTTCGCCGGCCGTCCGGGGGGCATGGGAAAAACTGTTTTTT.

The chain recombines TRBV10-1 with TRBJ2-5; 8 bases align to TRBD2. Germline V gene lookup returns CDR1 WNHNN and CDR2 SYGVQD (reference sequence). V was pared by 6 bases and J by 3 bases, with 9 bases of the junction left unmatched. This CDR3 is 15 amino acids long. This chain's CDR3 is CASSPSGGKEETQYF. The CDR3 region has the DNA TGCGCCAGCAGCCCGAGCGGGGGCAAAGAAGAGACCCAGTACTTC.

The sample holds one count of this clone. The chain couples TRBV6-5 to TRBJ1-1; 9 nucleotides align to TRBD1. Trimming cost V 6 bases and J 4 bases; bases outside gene matches: 6. CDR3 length: 14 residues. Germline CDR1 is MNHEY and CDR2 is SVGAGI. CDR3 nucleotide sequence: TGTGCCAGCAGGCGACAGGGGGAAGGCACTGAAGCTTTCTTT. It translates to CASRRQGEGTEAFF.

In the case of this clone: Other DNA sequences in this specimen translate into the identical CDR3. The chain uses TRBV6-1 and TRBJ2-1, with 9 bases lining up with TRBD2. Germline CDR1 MNHNS, CDR2 SASEGT. Germline trimming cut 6 bases from V and 2 bases from J; bases unmatched to any gene: 2. This CDR3 is 14 amino acids long. The CDR3 loop is CASSLAGTYNEQFF. DNA of the CDR3: TGTGCCAGCAGCCTAGCGGGAACCTACAATGAGCAGTTCTTC.

This clone was picked up one time. The chain has TRBV5-1 and TRBJ2-3; tentative D call: TRBD1 (5 bases). The CDR3 consists of 15 residues. Trimming removed 1 base from V and 0 bases from J, with 9 bases in between. Germline V gene lookup returns CDR1 SGHRS and CDR2 YFSETQ. In DNA, the CDR3 is TGCGCCAGCAGCTTGATGACAGTTAGCACAGATACGCAGTATTTT. Its translation: CASSLMTVSTDTQYF.

The V call is TRBV2, the J call TRBJ1-3; D perhaps matches TRBD1 (5 bases). The CDR3 length is 15 residues. The germline V and J ends were trimmed by 5 bases and 2 bases, with 13 bases remaining between them. Germline-derived CDR1 and CDR2 are SNHLY and FYNNEI. The CDR3: CASSRNGGAGNTIYF. CDR3 bases: TGTGCCAGCAGTCGAAATGGGGGGGCTGGAAACACCATATATTTT.

V is TRBV25-1 and J is TRBJ2-7, with 14 bases aligning to TRBD2. With V trimmed by 4 bases and J by 5 bases, 4 bases remained unmatched. There are 15 residues in the CDR3. Germline values: CDR1 MGHDK, CDR2 SYGVNS. The CDR3 region is CASSGRLAGGNEQYF. As DNA, the CDR3 is TGTGCCAGCAGTGGGAGACTAGCGGGAGGGAACGAGCAGTACTTC.

V and J are TRBV30 and TRBJ1-3, with a tentative D call TRBD1 (5 bases). The CDR3 extends over 13 amino acids. Trimming stripped 7 bases from V and 2 bases from J, with 12 bases between. The V gene's germline CDR1 is GTSNPN and CDR2 SVGIG (reference sequence). CDR3 loop: CASGGDAGNTIYF. The CDR3 DNA reads TGTGCCTCCGGGGGAGATGCTGGAAACACCATATATTTT. The full variable domain, rest sourced from reference TRBV30 and TRBJ1-3, is SQTIHQWPATLVQPVGSPLSLECTVEGTSNPNLYWYRQAAGRGLQLLFYSVGIGQISSEVPQNLSASRPQDRQFILSSKKLLLSDSGFYLCASGGDAGNTIYFGEGSWLTVV.

The V call is TRBV29-1, the J call TRBJ2-7; the D is unclear. The germline V and J ends were trimmed by 7 bases and 2 bases, with 9 bases remaining between them. The CDR3 is 11 amino acids. Germline-derived CDR1 and CDR2 are SQVTM and ANQGSEA. CDR3 DNA: TGCAGCGGTAAAACAGCCTACGAGCAGTACTTC. It codes for CSGKTAYEQYF.

This chain connects TRBV6-5 to TRBJ1-1; 9 bases agree with TRBD1. The germline V gene encodes CDR1 MNHEY and CDR2 SVGAGI. There are 14 residues in the CDR3. The V segment lost 6 bases and the J segment 6 bases; nucleotides outside the gene matches: 8. CDR3 nucleotides: TGTGCCAGCAGCCCACCGGGACAGGGTTCTGAAGCTTTCTTT. Protein: CASSPPGQGSEAFF.

V is TRBV7-9 and J is TRBJ2-3; 8 bases line up with TRBD2. CDR1 SEHNR and CDR2 FQNEAQ come from the germline V gene (reference sequence). The CDR3 consists of 16 residues. The V and J ends lost 4 bases and 1 base, in that order; junction bases with no gene match: 7. The CDR3 nucleotides read TGTGCCAGCAGCTCGAGTAGCGGGGAAGGCACAGATACGCAGTATTTT. The encoded protein is CASSSSSGEGTDTQYF.

The chain uses TRBV5-1 and TRBJ2-3, with 13 bases that match TRBD2. The germline V gene encodes CDR1 SGHRS and CDR2 YFSETQ. This CDR3 is built from 15 residues. Losses at the gene ends were 4 bases for V and 3 bases for J; bases not matched to a gene: 2. CDR3 sequence: CASSPGLAGTDTQYF. Here the CDR3 DNA reads TGCGCCAGCAGCCCGGGACTAGCGGGAACAGATACGCAGTATTTT. Together with reference TRBV5-1 and TRBJ2-3, the CDR3 gives the full variable domain: KAGVTQTPRYLIKTRGQQVTLSCSPISGHRSVSWYQQTPGQGLQFLFEYFSETQRNKGNFPGRFSGRQFSNSRSEMNVSTLELGDSALYLCASSPGLAGTDTQYFGPGTRLTVL.

This rearrangement joins TRBV27 to TRBJ2-2; 10 bases match TRBD2. This CDR3 region has 16 residues. Trimming took 3 bases from V and 7 from J; bases not matched to a gene: 8. Germline V gene data show CDR1 as MNHEY and CDR2 as SMNVEV (reference sequence). CDR3 in DNA: TGTGCCAGCAGTTTCAGCGGGGGGGCCCAGGTCGGGGAGCTGTTTTTT. It encodes CASSFSGGAQVGELFF.

The chain links TRBV19 to TRBJ2-1, with D maybe TRBD1 (6 bases). CDR1 LNHDA and CDR2 SQIVND come from the germline V gene (reference sequence). This CDR3 has 12 residues. Trimming removed 7 bases from V and 10 bases from J, with 14 bases in between. Here the CDR3 reads CASTAGVGEQFF. DNA for the CDR3: TGTGCCAGTACCGCAGGGGTAGGCGAGCAGTTCTTC.